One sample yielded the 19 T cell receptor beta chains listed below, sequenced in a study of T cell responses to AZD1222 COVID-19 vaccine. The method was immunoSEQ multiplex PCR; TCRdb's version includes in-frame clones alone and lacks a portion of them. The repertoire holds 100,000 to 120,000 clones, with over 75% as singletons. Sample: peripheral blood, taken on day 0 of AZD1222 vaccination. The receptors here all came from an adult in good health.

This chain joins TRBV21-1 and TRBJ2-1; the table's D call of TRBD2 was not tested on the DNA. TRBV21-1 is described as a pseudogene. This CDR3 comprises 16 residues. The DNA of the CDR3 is TGTGCCAGCAGCAAAGGGCCGGGAGGGAGAATTTGTGAGCAGTTCTTC. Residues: CASSKGPGGRICEQFF.

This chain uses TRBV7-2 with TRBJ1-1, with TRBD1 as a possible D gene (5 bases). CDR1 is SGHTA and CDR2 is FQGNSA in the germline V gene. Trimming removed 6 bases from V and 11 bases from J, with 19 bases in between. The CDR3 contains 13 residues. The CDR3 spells CASRDRDSKEAFF. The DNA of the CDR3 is TGTGCCAGCAGAGACCGGGACTCGAAAGAGGCTTTCTTT.

In DNA form, the CDR3 reads TGCAGCGTTGAAGAGAAGGGTAACTATGGCTACACCTTC. This translates into CSVEEKGNYGYTF. V and J are TRBV29-1 and TRBJ1-2; D is uncertain. CDR3 length: 13 residues. CDR1 is SQVTM and CDR2 is ANQGSEA in the germline V gene. The V gene lost 0 bases and the J gene lost 1 base, with 6 bases spanning the gap.

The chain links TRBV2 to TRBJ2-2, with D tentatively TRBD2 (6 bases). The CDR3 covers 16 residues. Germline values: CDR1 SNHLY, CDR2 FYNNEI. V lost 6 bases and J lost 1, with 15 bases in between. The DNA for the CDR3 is TGTGCCAGCAGGCCCGCGGGACTTGTGAACACCGGGGAGCTGTTTTTT. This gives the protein CASRPAGLVNTGELFF.

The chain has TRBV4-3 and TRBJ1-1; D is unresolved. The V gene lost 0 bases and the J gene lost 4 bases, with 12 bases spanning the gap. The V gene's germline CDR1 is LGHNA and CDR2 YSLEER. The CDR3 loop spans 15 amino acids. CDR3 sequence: CASSQDLLAITEAFF. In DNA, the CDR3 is TGCGCCAGCAGCCAAGATCTACTGGCCATCACTGAAGCTTTCTTT.

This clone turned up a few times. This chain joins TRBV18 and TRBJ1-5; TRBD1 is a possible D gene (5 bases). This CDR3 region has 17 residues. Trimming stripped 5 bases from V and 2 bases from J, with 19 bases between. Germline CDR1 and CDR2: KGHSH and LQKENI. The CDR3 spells CASSRNRGGEGNQPQHF. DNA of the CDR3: TGTGCCAGCTCAAGAAATAGGGGAGGGGAAGGCAATCAGCCCCAGCATTTT.

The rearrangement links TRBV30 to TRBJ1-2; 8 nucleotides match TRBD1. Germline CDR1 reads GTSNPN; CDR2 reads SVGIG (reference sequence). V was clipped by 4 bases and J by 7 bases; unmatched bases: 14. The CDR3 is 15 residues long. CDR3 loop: CAWTDPTGVGSGYTF. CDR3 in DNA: TGTGCCTGGACAGACCCGACAGGGGTGGGCTCTGGCTACACCTTC.

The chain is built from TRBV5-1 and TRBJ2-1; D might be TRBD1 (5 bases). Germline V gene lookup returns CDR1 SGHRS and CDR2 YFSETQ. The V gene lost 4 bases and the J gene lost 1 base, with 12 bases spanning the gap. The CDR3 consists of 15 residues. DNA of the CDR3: TGCGCCAGCAGCCCTGGGCAGGGATCCTACAATGAGCAGTTCTTC. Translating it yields CASSPGQGSYNEQFF. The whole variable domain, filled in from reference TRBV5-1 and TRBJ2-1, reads KAGVTQTPRYLIKTRGQQVTLSCSPISGHRSVSWYQQTPGQGLQFLFEYFSETQRNKGNFPGRFSGRQFSNSRSEMNVSTLELGDSALYLCASSPGQGSYNEQFFGPGTRLTVL.

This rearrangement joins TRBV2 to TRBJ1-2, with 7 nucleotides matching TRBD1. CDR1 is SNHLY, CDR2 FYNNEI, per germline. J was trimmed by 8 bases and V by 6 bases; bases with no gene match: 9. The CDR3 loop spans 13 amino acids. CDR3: CASRRDRVEGYTF. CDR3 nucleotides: TGTGCCAGCAGACGTGACAGGGTGGAGGGCTACACCTTC.

Written as DNA, the CDR3 is TGTGCCAGCAGCTTGGGGGGGATGCGCTCCTACAATGAGCAGTTCTTC. It encodes CASSLGGMRSYNEQFF. The rearrangement uses TRBV5-4 and TRBJ2-1, with D perhaps matching TRBD1 or TRBD2 (5 bases each). Germline V gene lookup returns CDR1 SGHNT and CDR2 YYREEE (reference sequence). This CDR3 contains 16 residues. Trimming removed 0 bases from V and 0 bases from J, with 10 bases in between.

In DNA form, the CDR3 reads TGTGCCAGCAGTTACTCGGGCGGGATCCACAATGAGCAGTTCTTC. Its protein is CASSYSGGIHNEQFF. The rearrangement links TRBV6-5 to TRBJ2-1; D might be TRBD2 (6 bases). V was clipped by 0 bases and J by 5 bases, with 11 bases between them. The CDR3 has 15 residues. Germline CDR1 reads MNHEY; CDR2 reads SVGAGI.

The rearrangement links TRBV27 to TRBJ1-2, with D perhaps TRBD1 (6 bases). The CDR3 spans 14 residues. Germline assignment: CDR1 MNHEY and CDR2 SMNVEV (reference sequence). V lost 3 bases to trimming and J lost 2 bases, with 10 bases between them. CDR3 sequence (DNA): TGTGCCAGCAGTTTTGGAACAGGGAACTATGGCTACACCTTC. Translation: CASSFGTGNYGYTF.

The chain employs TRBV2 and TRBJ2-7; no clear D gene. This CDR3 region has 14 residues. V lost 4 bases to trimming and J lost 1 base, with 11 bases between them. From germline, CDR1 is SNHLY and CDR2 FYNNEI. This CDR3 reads CASSVSGGSYEQYF. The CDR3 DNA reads TGTGCCAGCAGTGTGTCCGGTGGGTCCTACGAGCAGTACTTC.

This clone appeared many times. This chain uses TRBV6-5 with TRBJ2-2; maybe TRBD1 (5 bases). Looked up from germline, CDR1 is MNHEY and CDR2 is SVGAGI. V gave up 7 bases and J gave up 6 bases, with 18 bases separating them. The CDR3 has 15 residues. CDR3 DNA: TGTGCCAGCAACGAACGGCGACAAGGGGCCGGGGAGCTGTTTTTT. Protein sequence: CASNERRQGAGELFF.

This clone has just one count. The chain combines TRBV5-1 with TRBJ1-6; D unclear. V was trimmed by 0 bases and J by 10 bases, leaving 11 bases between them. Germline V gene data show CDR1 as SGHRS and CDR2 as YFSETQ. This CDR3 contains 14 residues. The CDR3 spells CASSLEGFRSPLHF. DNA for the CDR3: TGCGCCAGCAGCTTGGAGGGTTTTCGGTCACCCCTCCACTTT.

CDR3 nucleotides: TGTGCCAGCAGCCCCCGACTAGCGGGTGCACAAGAGACCCAGTACTTC. The encoded protein is CASSPRLAGAQETQYF. This chain links TRBV5-5 with TRBJ2-5, with TRBD2 matching over 10 bases. The trim removed 4 bases at V and 2 bases at J, leaving 8 bases unmatched. In germline, CDR1 is SGHKS, CDR2 YYEKEE (reference sequence). The CDR3 totals 16 residues.

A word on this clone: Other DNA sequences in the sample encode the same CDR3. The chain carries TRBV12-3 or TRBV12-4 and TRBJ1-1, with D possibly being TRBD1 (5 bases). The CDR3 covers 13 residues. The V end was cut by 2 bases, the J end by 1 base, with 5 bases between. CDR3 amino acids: CASSLQGNTEAFF. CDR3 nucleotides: TGTGCCAGCAGTTTACAGGGGAACACTGAAGCTTTCTTT.

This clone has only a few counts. This CDR3 is CASSPPAGGSYEQYF. CDR3 nucleotide sequence: TGTGCCAGCTCACCACCGGCGGGAGGATCCTACGAGCAGTACTTC. The chain recombines TRBV18 with TRBJ2-7; TRBD2 matches 8 bases. The CDR3 loop spans 15 amino acids. CDR1 is KGHSH, CDR2 LQKENI, per germline. After removal of 0 bases from V and 1 base from J, the junction contained 2 bases not matched to a gene.

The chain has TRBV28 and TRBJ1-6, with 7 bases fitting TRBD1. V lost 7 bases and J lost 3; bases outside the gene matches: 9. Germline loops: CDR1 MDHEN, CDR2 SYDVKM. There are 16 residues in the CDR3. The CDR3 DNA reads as TGTGCCAGCACCAAACAGGGGATAGGCTATAATTCACCCCTCCACTTT. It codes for CASTKQGIGYNSPLHF.